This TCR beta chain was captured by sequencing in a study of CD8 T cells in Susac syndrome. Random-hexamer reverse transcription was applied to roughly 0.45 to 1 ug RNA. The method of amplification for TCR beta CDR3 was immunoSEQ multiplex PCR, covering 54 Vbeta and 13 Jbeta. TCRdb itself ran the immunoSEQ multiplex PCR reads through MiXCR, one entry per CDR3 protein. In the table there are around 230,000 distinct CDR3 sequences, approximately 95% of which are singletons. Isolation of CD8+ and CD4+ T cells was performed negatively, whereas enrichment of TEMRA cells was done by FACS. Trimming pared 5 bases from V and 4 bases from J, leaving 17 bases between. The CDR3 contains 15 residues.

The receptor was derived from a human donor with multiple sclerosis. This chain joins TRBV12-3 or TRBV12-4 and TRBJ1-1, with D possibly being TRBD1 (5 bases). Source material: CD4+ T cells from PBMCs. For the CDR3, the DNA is TGTGCCAGCAGTGTATCATCAGGGACGGCCACTGAAGCTTTCTTT. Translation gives CASSVSSGTATEAFF.